The source of this T cell receptor beta chain is a study of post-analysis software for immune sequencing data (dated by TCRdb to the mid-2010s). Study-level background: Disease courses on record covered relapsing-remitting, secondary progressive and progressive-relapsing multiple sclerosis, though some patients had no subtype annotation. The patient repertoires were compared against more than 10 previously published healthy control repertoires obtained from donors aged roughly 6 to 26 years. A subset of samples was prepared in parallel using single-end sample barcoding, then pooled and co-amplified after Illumina adapter ligation. Broader findings and caveats from the paper: The multiple sclerosis patient group was slightly younger than the control group. Multiple sclerosis patients had significantly lower normalized Chao1 diversity than controls, a result that suggests substantial peripheral T-cell clonal expansion. Direct clustering with F measure showed strong co-clustering of samples prepared in the same batch, prompting a batch-effect correction. Patients showed significantly higher frequencies than controls for roughly 5 TRBV segments, among them TRBV5-6, TRBV5-1 and TRBV20-1.

The CDR3 sequence holds 13 residues, the cysteine and phenylalanine included. Kept here is only the CDR3 DNA, which spans 39 bases and is read in frame from base 1. Cut back by 5 bases and 1 base, the V and J ends lie 8 bases apart. The table lists this clonotype with many counts. The clone's antigen remains unknown. No base-level quality is on record; no much larger clone is a single base apart. To demonstrate the VDJtools post-analysis software, TCR beta repertoires were profiled from the peripheral blood of more than ten young patients with multiple sclerosis. The patients with multiple sclerosis were children and adolescents between roughly 6 and 15 years of age. Libraries were built with PCR. TCRdb names Illumina HiSeq 2500 as the instrument used. To reduce PCR and sequencing biases, unique molecular identifiers were built into the TCR beta cDNA libraries. Per 1 to 10 million input T cells, roughly 500,000 cDNA molecules were obtained, such that each molecule approximated one T cell. The patient libraries were prepared and sequenced using the same protocol as the earlier healthy control dataset. Within a given batch, samples were prepared together, multiplexed and sequenced on the same HiSeq lane. Turning to the authors' computational methods: MIGEC handled the raw barcoded reads, throwing out single-read molecular identifier groups before consensus assembly and CDR3 extraction. Clonotype tables were post-analysed with VDJtools, and diversity was normalized by down-sampling all datasets to the smallest sample size. In repertoire overlap clustering, CDR3 amino acid sequences, but not nucleotide sequences, were matched to correct batch-related cross-sample contamination. TCRdb's own reprocessing of the public reads used fastp at Q25 and MiXCR and kept productive beta chains. Identical CDR3 protein sequences are pooled into one entry, listed with their most common genes and DNA. Here the V and J calls rest on TCRdb's processing, not on the authors' analysis. This sample gives roughly 730,000 distinct CDR3 sequences in total; 30% of them show up just once. In total, the top ten clones hold 0.5% to 0.6% of the sample.

The clonotype was recovered from a girl between 10 and 17 years old with multiple sclerosis. This receptor chain uses TRBV12-3 or TRBV12-4 and TRBJ2-5, with TRBD2 perhaps the D gene, on 6 matching bases. Sequenced sample: blood. The CDR3 protein sequence reads: CASSVTSQETQYF. The nucleotide sequence reads TGTGCCAGCAGTGTGACTAGCCAAGAGACCCAGTACTTC.